Presented here are 25 T cell receptor beta chains from one specimen sequenced in a study of T cells after yellow fever vaccination. TCRdb passed the 5' RACE reads through MiXCR, listing each CDR3 protein once. Of hundreds of thousands of distinct CDR3 sequences listed, about 14% are singletons. Sequencing used PBMCs, obtained on the day of the yellow fever booster vaccination. These receptors originate from a man in his thirties or forties who received the YFV17D yellow fever vaccine.

The V call is TRBV10-1, the J call TRBJ2-1; 10 bases match TRBD2. V lost 3 bases and J lost 0; bases outside the gene matches: 11. Germline V gene data show CDR1 as WNHNN and CDR2 as SYGVQD (reference sequence). This CDR3 comprises 19 residues. The DNA of the CDR3 is TGCGCCAGCAGTGATTTGGGAGCGGGAGGGCCCGTCTCCTACAATGAGCAGTTCTTC. It specifies CASSDLGAGGPVSYNEQFF.

This clonotype has a handful of counts. The chain carries TRBV12-5 and TRBJ2-2; 9 nucleotides agree with TRBD1. This CDR3 comprises 14 residues. The junction had 2 bases not matched to a gene; V was cut back by 3 bases and J by 6 bases. CDR1 is LGHNT and CDR2 is FRNRAP in the germline V gene. The CDR3 loop is CASGFHRGPGELFF. In nucleotides, the CDR3 is TGTGCTAGTGGTTTTCACAGGGGGCCCGGGGAGCTGTTTTTT.

Only a few counts were recorded for this clonotype. The genes are TRBV7-6 and TRBJ1-4; 8 bases are a match to TRBD1. This CDR3 is built from 16 residues. With 1 base clipped from V and 6 bases from J, the junction kept 7 bases outside the gene matches. The germline gives CDR1 SGHVS, CDR2 FNYEAQ. The DNA for the CDR3 is TGTGCCAGCAGCTTAGGGACAGGGTTTCTCCATGAAAAACTGTTTTTT. Translation: CASSLGTGFLHEKLFF. Filled out from reference TRBV7-6 and TRBJ1-4, the complete variable domain reads GAGVSQSPRYKVTKRGQDVALRCDPISGHVSLYWYRQALGQGPEFLTYFNYEAQQDKSGLPNDRFSAERPEGSISTLTIQRTEQRDSAMYRCASSLGTGFLHEKLFFGSGTQLSVL.

The chain is built from TRBV2 and TRBJ2-7; 8 nucleotides agree with TRBD1. Trimming at V came to 7 bases and at J to 2 bases, leaving 16 bases not matched to a gene. Germline CDR1 is SNHLY and CDR2 is FYNNEI. The CDR3 length is 17 residues. CDR3 amino acids: CASIYGQGSLTAYEQYF. CDR3 in DNA: TGTGCCAGCATATATGGACAGGGATCGCTTACCGCCTACGAGCAGTACTTC. Full variable domain (rest looked up from reference TRBV2 and TRBJ2-7): EPEVTQTPSHQVTQMGQEVILRCVPISNHLYFYWYRQILGQKVEFLVSFYNNEISEKSEIFDDQFSVERPDGSNFTLKIRSTKLEDSAMYFCASIYGQGSLTAYEQYFGPGTRLTVT.

This clonotype was detected a few times. Here the CDR3 reads CASFVEIGYNEQFF. DNA for the CDR3: TGTGCCAGTTTTGTGGAGATCGGGTACAATGAGCAGTTCTTC. This chain joins TRBV7-2 and TRBJ2-1, with unresolved D. V shed 9 bases and J shed 4 bases, with 16 bases lying between them. Germline loops: CDR1 SGHTA, CDR2 FQGNSA. This CDR3 comprises 14 residues.

V usage is TRBV7-2 and J usage is TRBJ1-3, with 7 bases lining up with TRBD1. The CDR3 has 15 residues. Germline CDR1 SGHTA, CDR2 FQGNSA. J lost 2 bases, V lost 2 bases, and 3 bases had no gene match. The CDR3 coding sequence is TGTGCCAGCAGCTTAACGACAGGGCCTGGAAACACCATATATTTT. It yields the protein CASSLTTGPGNTIYF.

This clonotype was picked up a small number of times. The genes are TRBV12-3 or TRBV12-4 and TRBJ2-5; 7 bases are shared with TRBD2. The V gene end was trimmed by 3 bases and the J gene end by 5 bases; junction bases not matched to a gene: 6. This CDR3 has 14 residues. The CDR3 bases are TGTGCCAGCAGTTTCTATCTAGCGGTCGAGACCCAGTACTTC. Residues: CASSFYLAVETQYF.

The J gene is TRBJ1-2, the V gene TRBV11-1, with D tentatively TRBD1 (5 bases). The V end lost 5 bases, the J end lost 6 bases, and 13 bases lay between the germline ends. Germline V gene sequence: CDR1 SGHAT, CDR2 FQDESV (reference sequence). This CDR3 spans 13 amino acids. CDR3 nucleotides: TGTGCCAGCAGCGGAGTAGGGGCTCATGGCTACACCTTC. Protein sequence: CASSGVGAHGYTF.

The CDR3 region has the DNA TGTGCCAGCAGCCAAGAAAAATCCACTGGCGGGAGAAAGGAGACCCAGTACTTC. The encoded protein is CASSQEKSTGGRKETQYF. The V and J genes are TRBV4-2 and TRBJ2-5; TRBD2 matches at 7 bases. CDR1 LGHNA and CDR2 YNFKEQ come from the germline V gene. The CDR3 spans 18 residues. The V segment lost 0 bases and the J segment 5 bases; nucleotides outside the gene matches: 15.

The chain couples TRBV6-5 to TRBJ2-7; D unresolved. This CDR3 has 12 amino acids. CDR1 and CDR2 (germline): MNHEY, SVGAGI. V lost 8 bases, J lost 6 bases, and 14 bases lay in between. The CDR3 DNA follows: TGTGCCAGCCCCCCGCAAAGTTCCGAGCAGTACTTC. Translation: CASPPQSSEQYF.

Here the CDR3 DNA reads TGTGCCAGCAGACTAGGAGGGGCGGCTGGAAACACCATATATTTT. Translation gives CASRLGGAAGNTIYF. The genes are TRBV6-1 and TRBJ1-3, with D perhaps TRBD1 (5 bases). The CDR3 consists of 15 residues. The V end was cut by 6 bases, the J end by 2 bases, with 14 bases between. CDR1 and CDR2 from the germline V gene are MNHNS and SASEGT.

The V call is TRBV28, the J call TRBJ1-1; D not resolved. In germline, CDR1 is MDHEN, CDR2 SYDVKM. This CDR3 contains 14 residues. Trimming removed 8 bases from V and 1 base from J, with 14 bases in between. CDR3 DNA sequence: TGTGCCAGCCGGGTCTCCGGGAAGAACACTGAAGCTTTCTTT. Translating it yields CASRVSGKNTEAFF. The full variable domain, completed using reference TRBV28 and TRBJ1-1, is DVKVTQSSRYLVKRTGEKVFLECVQDMDHENMFWYRQDPGLGLRLIYFSYDVKMKEKGDIPEGYSVSREKKERFSLILESASTNQTSMYLCASRVSGKNTEAFFGQGTRLTVV.

This clonotype has more than one count but fewer than ten. The genes are TRBV4-3 and TRBJ1-3; TRBD1 aligns across 7 bases. The V gene's germline CDR1 is LGHNA and CDR2 YSLEER. The length of the CDR3 is 19 residues. Trimming took 0 bases from V and 4 from J; bases not matched to a gene: 15. The CDR3 nucleotides read TGCGCCAGCAGCCAAGATCCTGCATCTTACAGGGGTTCAGGAAACACCATATATTTT. As protein: CASSQDPASYRGSGNTIYF.

This chain uses TRBV20-1 with TRBJ2-1; 7 bases are a match to TRBD2. There are 17 residues in the CDR3. V gave up 1 base and J gave up 8 bases; unmatched junction bases: 17. Germline assignment: CDR1 DFQATT and CDR2 SNEGSKA (reference sequence). The CDR3 reads CSARVRRELITGDEQFF. Written as DNA, the CDR3 is TGCAGTGCTAGAGTTCGGCGGGAGTTGATAACAGGCGATGAGCAGTTCTTC.

In this sample, this clonotype turned up a few times. The chain uses TRBV28 and TRBJ2-3; D is unclear. CDR1 and CDR2 (germline): MDHEN, SYDVKM. Trimming stripped 2 bases from V and 1 base from J, with 10 bases between. CDR3 length: 15 residues. The CDR3 protein is CASSLISVGTDTQYF. CDR3 in DNA: TGTGCCAGCAGTTTAATTAGTGTTGGCACAGATACGCAGTATTTT.

The table lists this clonotype with a few counts. This rearrangement joins TRBV20-1 to TRBJ2-1; D not certain. The V end lost 1 base, the J end lost 0 bases, and 10 bases lay between the germline ends. Germline-derived CDR1 and CDR2 are DFQATT and SNEGSKA (reference sequence). This CDR3 spans 15 amino acids. The CDR3 coding sequence is TGCAGTGCTAGAGGTTCCCCGAGCTCCTACAATGAGCAGTTCTTC. The encoded protein is CSARGSPSSYNEQFF.

The CDR3 bases are TGTGCCAGTAGTACCCTCGGGGTGCGGGCCAAAAACATTCAGTACTTC. It is translated as CASSTLGVRAKNIQYF. This chain uses TRBV19 with TRBJ2-4; perhaps TRBD2 as D (5 bases). Germline V gene sequence: CDR1 LNHDA, CDR2 SQIVND (reference sequence). Trimming removed 4 bases at V and 1 base at J, with 14 bases between. The CDR3 runs 16 residues.

This clonotype was detected ten times or more. V and J are TRBV20-1 and TRBJ1-2, with D possibly matching TRBD1 (6 bases). The CDR3 is 14 amino acids. Germline-derived CDR1 and CDR2 are DFQATT and SNEGSKA (reference sequence). V shed 5 bases and J shed 10 bases, with 23 bases lying between them. DNA of the CDR3: TGCAGTGCTCAAAACCCTACCCGGACAGAATTCTACACCTTC. This translates into CSAQNPTRTEFYTF.

Only a few counts were recorded for this clonotype. V gene TRBV30 combines with J gene TRBJ2-7, with 10 bases identical to TRBD2. V dropped 7 bases and J dropped 3; count of bases not matched to a gene: 6. Germline lookup yields CDR1 GTSNPN and CDR2 SVGIG (reference sequence). This CDR3 spans 13 amino acids. This CDR3 is CALSGTSVYEQYF. In nucleotides, the CDR3 is TGTGCCTTATCCGGGACTAGCGTCTACGAGCAGTACTTC.

In this sample, this clonotype turned up a few times. V gene TRBV7-6 combines with J gene TRBJ2-5; TRBD2 might be the D (5 bases). The CDR3 runs 15 residues. The V gene lost 1 base and the J gene lost 0 bases, with 9 bases spanning the gap. The V gene's germline CDR1 is SGHVS and CDR2 FNYEAQ. CDR3 in DNA: TGTGCCAGCAGCTTAGTCGCCGGGGACCAAGAGACCCAGTACTTC. Protein product: CASSLVAGDQETQYF.

V usage is TRBV3-1 and J usage is TRBJ1-2, with D possibly being TRBD1 (6 bases). This CDR3 comprises 15 residues. The V end was cut by 4 bases, the J end by 8 bases, with 20 bases between. Germline CDR1 is LGHDT and CDR2 is YNNKEL (reference sequence). In nucleotides, the CDR3 is TGTGCCAGCAGCCCCTCCTTCGGAGGACAGAGCGGCTACACCTTC. This codes for CASSPSFGGQSGYTF.

The chain recombines TRBV9 with TRBJ2-3; D possibly matches TRBD1 or TRBD2 (5 bases each). The CDR3 has 13 residues. V shed 1 base and J shed 5 bases, with 8 bases lying between them. CDR1 is SGDLS, CDR2 YYNGEE, per germline. CDR3 loop: CASSVLGVDTQYF. CDR3 in DNA: TGTGCCAGCAGCGTACTGGGGGTAGATACGCAGTATTTT.

The chain recombines TRBV29-1 with TRBJ2-1; 8 bases fit TRBD1. The germline V gene encodes CDR1 SQVTM and CDR2 ANQGSEA. CDR3 length equals 14 residues. Unmatched junction bases numbered 5, after V lost 3 bases and J lost 4 bases. CDR3 amino acids: CSVDQGAGYNEQFF. The CDR3 DNA is TGCAGCGTTGACCAGGGGGCAGGGTACAATGAGCAGTTCTTC.

This clonotype appeared a few times. The chain uses TRBV20-1 and TRBJ1-6; perhaps TRBD1 as D (5 bases). The CDR3 is 13 residues long. Germline CDR1 is DFQATT and CDR2 is SNEGSKA (reference sequence). Trimming cost V 3 bases and J 10 bases, with 13 bases left between them. CDR3 sequence: CSASIGRDSPLHF. The CDR3 region has the DNA TGCAGTGCTAGCATAGGCAGGGACTCACCCCTCCACTTT.

The chain couples TRBV7-3 to TRBJ1-2, with D perhaps TRBD1 (5 bases). V was cut by 1 base and J by 2 bases, with 17 bases left in between. This CDR3 is built from 17 residues. Germline CDR1 SGHTA, CDR2 FQGTGA. CDR3 bases: TGTGCCAGCAGCTTAAATGCTCCCGGGACGGCAAACTATGGCTACACCTTC. Encoded protein: CASSLNAPGTANYGYTF.